A single sample gave rise to the 19 T cell receptor beta chains below, sequenced in a study of shared clonotypes between healthy human individuals. The naive CD8 population came from CD45RO-negative cells selected for CCR7, without terminally differentiated effector memory CD45RA+ cells. Clones were sequenced by immunoSEQ multiplex PCR, and TCRdb holds only the in-frame ones, with some missing. The sample records about 2.1 million clones, approximately 94% being singletons. Sequenced material: naive CD8+ T cells from PBMCs. The receptors shown here come from a man aged 18 to 30 in good health. Some clones in this sample may be carry-over from other donors' samples.

The chain combines TRBV10-3 with TRBJ2-2, with D possibly matching TRBD2 (6 bases). The CDR3 has 16 amino acids. V gave up 6 bases and J gave up 4 bases, with 18 bases separating them. Germline CDR1 reads ENHRY; CDR2 reads SYGVKD. This chain's CDR3 is CAISASSAKLTGELFF. The CDR3 region has the DNA TGTGCCATCAGCGCATCTAGCGCAAAACTCACCGGGGAGCTGTTTTTT.

Only one count was recorded for this clone. The chain joins TRBV7-2 to TRBJ2-1; possibly TRBD1 for D (6 bases). Germline values: CDR1 SGHTA, CDR2 FQGNSA. V lost 1 base, J lost 9 bases, and 13 bases lay in between. The CDR3 runs 14 residues. The DNA for the CDR3 is TGTGCCAGCAGCTTAGATGAGGGGGTAAGTGAGCAGTTCTTC. The encoded protein is CASSLDEGVSEQFF.

The DNA of the CDR3 is TGTGCCAGTAGTCCCTCCGGGGTAGACTTGAACACTGAAGCTTTCTTT. Residues: CASSPSGVDLNTEAFF. The rearrangement joins TRBV19 to TRBJ1-1; D is unclear. The V end was cut by 5 bases, the J end by 0 bases, with 16 bases between. Germline lookup yields CDR1 LNHDA and CDR2 SQIVND (reference sequence). This CDR3 has 16 amino acids.

The rearrangement joins TRBV5-4 to TRBJ2-3; 11 nucleotides match TRBD2. Trimming at V came to 3 bases and at J to 2 bases, leaving 8 bases not matched to a gene. The CDR3 is made up of 17 amino acids. The germline V gene encodes CDR1 SGHNT and CDR2 YYREEE (reference sequence). The CDR3: CASSWEPGLADTDTQYF. The CDR3, as DNA: TGTGCCAGCAGCTGGGAGCCGGGACTAGCGGACACAGATACGCAGTATTTT.

The rearrangement uses TRBV27 and TRBJ2-5; D is unclear. Trimming shortened V by 6 bases and J by 2 bases, and 13 bases separated the two germline ends. The CDR3 has 14 amino acids. CDR1 is MNHEY and CDR2 is SMNVEV in the germline V gene (reference sequence). CDR3 DNA: TGTGCCAGCAGCCCGCTTACCCTTCAAGAGACCCAGTACTTC. This codes for CASSPLTLQETQYF.

The chain recombines TRBV5-1 with TRBJ1-1; D ambiguous. V lost 0 bases to trimming and J lost 4 bases, with 10 bases between them. The CDR3 contains 14 residues. Germline lookup yields CDR1 SGHRS and CDR2 YFSETQ. CDR3 nucleotides: TGCGCCAGCAGCTTGGTCGCCCGAGGCACTGAAGCTTTCTTT. Translated, it gives CASSLVARGTEAFF.

The V and J genes are TRBV6-5 and TRBJ1-2; TRBD1 matches 10 bases. The V segment lost 2 bases and the J segment 6 bases; nucleotides outside the gene matches: 3. The CDR3 sequence is 14 residues long. Germline CDR1 reads MNHEY; CDR2 reads SVGAGI. CDR3 coding DNA: TGTGCCAGCAGTTACGACAGGGGGCTCAATGGCTACACCTTC. This translates into CASSYDRGLNGYTF.

This clone was observed once. The chain joins TRBV7-3 to TRBJ2-1; 9 positions agree with TRBD2. V dropped 5 bases and J dropped 6; count of bases not matched to a gene: 17. The germline CDR1 and CDR2 sequences are SGHTA and FQGTGA. This CDR3 comprises 18 residues. As DNA, the CDR3 is TGTGCCAGCAGCCCCCGGGTGGCGGGAGGGCCGGGGGGCAATGAGCAGTTCTTC. Protein: CASSPRVAGGPGGNEQFF.

The CDR3 region is CASSDLGLPTQETQYF. CDR3 nucleotides: TGTGCCAGCAGTGATCTCGGACTACCCACCCAAGAGACCCAGTACTTC. The chain carries TRBV2 and TRBJ2-5; perhaps TRBD2 as D (6 bases). Trimming shortened V by 3 bases and J by 1 base, and 15 bases separated the two germline ends. Germline assignment: CDR1 SNHLY and CDR2 FYNNEI. This CDR3 is built from 16 residues.

The V call is TRBV15, the J call TRBJ1-5; possible D gene TRBD1, 6 bases. The CDR3 contains 14 residues. Looked up from germline, CDR1 is LNHNV and CDR2 is YYDKDF (reference sequence). Trimming shortened V by 4 bases and J by 6 bases, and 13 bases separated the two germline ends. The CDR3 loop reads CATSTRTVGQPQHF. In nucleotides, the CDR3 is TGTGCCACCAGCACAAGGACAGTGGGTCAGCCCCAGCATTTT.

The chain recombines TRBV5-1 with TRBJ2-7, with 11 bases that match TRBD1. The CDR3 covers 15 residues. The V and J ends lost 0 bases and 3 bases, in that order; junction bases with no gene match: 2. Germline V gives CDR1 SGHRS, CDR2 YFSETQ. CDR3 DNA: TGCGCCAGCAGCTTGGGGACAGGGGGCGACTACGAGCAGTACTTC. Residues: CASSLGTGGDYEQYF.

The gene calls are TRBV19 and TRBJ2-7; perhaps D is TRBD1 or TRBD2 (5 bases each). Germline CDR1 and CDR2: LNHDA and SQIVND (reference sequence). This CDR3 has 15 residues. The V end lost 5 bases, the J end lost 0 bases, and 14 bases lay between the germline ends. The CDR3 DNA sequence: TGTGCCAGTAGTCCCCCCGGGGCAGTCTCCTACGAGCAGTACTTC. Translation: CASSPPGAVSYEQYF.

This chain links TRBV11-2 with TRBJ2-7; TRBD2 matches at 12 bases. Germline lookup yields CDR1 SGHAT and CDR2 FQNNGV. After removal of 2 bases from V and 5 bases from J, the junction contained 10 bases not matched to a gene. The CDR3 is made up of 17 amino acids. This CDR3 is CASSLNLAGGPGDEQYF. The DNA of the CDR3 is TGTGCCAGCAGCTTAAATCTAGCGGGAGGGCCCGGGGACGAGCAGTACTTC.

This chain links TRBV6-1 with TRBJ2-7; D not certain. The V and J ends lost 1 base and 3 bases respectively, with 7 bases between them. CDR1 and CDR2 (germline): MNHNS, SASEGT. This CDR3 is built from 13 residues. CDR3 bases: TGTGCCAGCAGTGAAGGGGCCTTCTACGAGCAGTACTTC. Its protein is CASSEGAFYEQYF.

The rearrangement links TRBV6-1 to TRBJ2-3; TRBD2 agrees at 8 bases. The CDR3 length is 14 residues. Germline CDR1 MNHNS, CDR2 SASEGT. The junction had 4 bases not matched to a gene; V was cut back by 3 bases and J by 5 bases. Written as DNA, the CDR3 is TGTGCCAGCAGTGACGGGACTAGTCTAGATACGCAGTATTTT. The encoded protein is CASSDGTSLDTQYF.

The V call is TRBV7-3, the J call TRBJ1-2; D is unresolved. CDR1 and CDR2 (germline): SGHTA, FQGTGA. This CDR3 spans 14 amino acids. The V gene lost 5 bases and the J gene lost 9 bases, with 19 bases spanning the gap. The CDR3 DNA reads as TGTGCCAGCAGCCCCCAGTTTACGGGTGGGAGCTACACCTTC. It encodes CASSPQFTGGSYTF.

This clone was counted a single time. This chain joins TRBV11-2 and TRBJ2-7; TRBD2 matches at 11 bases. V shed 5 bases, J shed 4 bases, and the junction held 10 bases outside the gene matches. The germline gives CDR1 SGHAT, CDR2 FQNNGV. CDR3 length: 16 residues. CDR3 sequence (DNA): TGTGCCAGCAGCCTTACTAGCGGGAGAGGTTCTTACGAGCAGTACTTC. It encodes CASSLTSGRGSYEQYF.

The V call is TRBV15, the J call TRBJ1-1; TRBD1 agrees at 10 bases. CDR3 length: 17 residues. CDR1 and CDR2 (germline): LNHNV, YYDKDF (reference sequence). Trimming at V came to 3 bases and at J to 6 bases, leaving 13 bases not matched to a gene. The CDR3 is CATSSDRGLDINPEAFF. In DNA form, the CDR3 reads TGTGCCACCAGCAGCGACAGGGGGCTGGACATTAACCCTGAAGCTTTCTTT.

This clone came up a few times. In DNA, the CDR3 is TGCGCCAGCAGCCTGATGACCGGGACATTTAACACCGGGGAGCTGTTTTTT. Protein product: CASSLMTGTFNTGELFF. The rearrangement uses TRBV5-1 and TRBJ2-2; D perhaps matches TRBD1 (6 bases). The V gene's germline CDR1 is SGHRS and CDR2 YFSETQ. Trimming took 4 bases from V and 2 from J, leaving 18 bases between them. The CDR3 sequence is 17 residues long.